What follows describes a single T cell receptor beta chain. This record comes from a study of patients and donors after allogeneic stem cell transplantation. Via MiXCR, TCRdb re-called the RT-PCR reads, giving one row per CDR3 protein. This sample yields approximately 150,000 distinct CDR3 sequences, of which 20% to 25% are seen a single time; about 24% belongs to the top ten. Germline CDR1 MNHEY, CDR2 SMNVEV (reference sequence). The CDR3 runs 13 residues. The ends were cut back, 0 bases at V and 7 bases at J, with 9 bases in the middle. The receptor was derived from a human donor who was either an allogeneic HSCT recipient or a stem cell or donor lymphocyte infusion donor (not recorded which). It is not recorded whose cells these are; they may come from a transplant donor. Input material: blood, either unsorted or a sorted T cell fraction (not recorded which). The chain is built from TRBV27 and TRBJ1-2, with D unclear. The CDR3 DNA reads TGTGCCAGCAGTTTATCGATGGGTGTTGGCTACACCTTC. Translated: CASSLSMGVGYTF.